The 10 T cell receptor beta chains listed next were all sequenced from one sample in a study of shared clonotypes between healthy human individuals. Libraries were prepared by immunoSEQ multiplex PCR; TCRdb keeps only in-frame clonotypes and omits some of them. The sample consists of roughly 590,000 clones, roughly 95% of them appearing once. Positive CCR7 selection of CD45RO-negative cells yielded the naive CD8 cells, and terminally differentiated effector memory CD45RA+ cells were excluded. Sequenced material: naive CD8+ T cells sorted from blood. The receptors were sampled from a woman aged 30 to 39 in good health.

The V and J genes are TRBV14 and TRBJ2-3; weak D call: TRBD1 (6 bases). Trimming removed 4 bases at V and 2 bases at J, with 13 bases between. The V gene's germline CDR1 is SGHDN and CDR2 FVKESK. This CDR3 is built from 15 residues. The CDR3 here is CASSPGVANTDTQYF. Written as DNA, the CDR3 is TGTGCCAGCAGCCCAGGGGTGGCAAACACAGATACGCAGTATTTT.

The J gene is TRBJ1-1, the V gene TRBV2; D gene unclear. CDR1 SNHLY and CDR2 FYNNEI come from the germline V gene. This CDR3 comprises 15 residues. V lost 2 bases and J 1 base, leaving 11 bases between the germline ends. CDR3 sequence (DNA): TGTGCCAGCAGTGAAAGGTTTTTGGGGAACACTGAAGCTTTCTTT. Its translation is CASSERFLGNTEAFF.

This rearrangement joins TRBV6-5 to TRBJ2-5; 11 positions match TRBD2. There are 15 residues in the CDR3. Trimming removed 7 bases from V and 0 bases from J; junction bases left unmatched: 4. Germline V gene data show CDR1 as MNHEY and CDR2 as SVGAGI. CDR3 sequence reads: CASNRLAGNQETQYF. CDR3 bases: TGTGCCAGCAACAGACTAGCGGGAAACCAAGAGACCCAGTACTTC.

On this clone itself: This sample also contains other DNA sequences that code for the same CDR3. CDR3 bases: TGTGCCAGCAGCCTCGGACTAGCGGGCTCCTACGAGCAGTACTTC. This codes for CASSLGLAGSYEQYF. The chain combines TRBV13 with TRBJ2-7; 11 nucleotides match TRBD2. CDR3 length: 15 amino acids. CDR1 and CDR2 (germline): PRHDT, FYEKMQ (reference sequence). The V and J ends lost 5 bases and 0 bases, in that order; junction bases with no gene match: 3.

V gene TRBV23-1 combines with J gene TRBJ1-4, with D perhaps TRBD1 (6 bases). TRBV23-1 is classed as an ORF, of uncertain function. The CDR3 has 18 amino acids. V shed 4 bases and J shed 6 bases, with 24 bases lying between them. This CDR3 reads CASSLRGSRTETDEKLFF. As DNA, the CDR3 is TGCGCCAGCAGTCTTCGCGGCAGCCGGACAGAGACGGATGAAAAACTGTTTTTT.

V gene TRBV27 combines with J gene TRBJ2-5, with TRBD1 identical over 10 bases. This CDR3 has 12 residues. The V gene end was trimmed by 8 bases and the J gene end by 4 bases; junction bases not matched to a gene: 1. The germline V gene has CDR1 MNHEY and CDR2 SMNVEV (reference sequence). Here the CDR3 reads CASWTGGETQYF. CDR3 DNA: TGTGCCAGCTGGACAGGGGGAGAGACCCAGTACTTC.

The chain carries TRBV27 and TRBJ2-4; possibly TRBD2 for D (5 bases). The germline CDR1 and CDR2 sequences are MNHEY and SMNVEV (reference sequence). With 3 bases removed from V and 1 base from J, the gap between germline ends came to 7 bases. CDR3 length: 14 residues. The DNA of the CDR3 is TGTGCCAGCAGTTTTTCTAGCGCCAAAAACATTCAGTACTTC. It specifies CASSFSSAKNIQYF.

This chain joins TRBV4-1 and TRBJ2-5; D is ambiguous. In germline, CDR1 is MGHRA, CDR2 YSYEKL. With 3 bases removed from V and 5 bases from J, the gap between germline ends came to 13 bases. CDR3 length: 14 residues. DNA of the CDR3: TGCGCCAGCAGCCATTGGCTTCCTCGGGAGACCCAGTACTTC. Amino acids: CASSHWLPRETQYF.

The rearrangement links TRBV7-3 to TRBJ2-1; TRBD2 agrees at 15 bases. With V trimmed by 5 bases and J by 9 bases, 14 bases remained unmatched. The CDR3 has 18 residues. The germline V gene encodes CDR1 SGHTA and CDR2 FQGTGA. The CDR3 nucleotides are TGTGCCAGCAGCACCTACAGACCGGGACTAGCGGGAGGCAGTGAGCAGTTCTTC. It translates to CASSTYRPGLAGGSEQFF.

The J gene is TRBJ1-2, the V gene TRBV12-5; TRBD1 aligns across 7 bases. The CDR3 runs to 16 residues. Germline CDR1 reads LGHNT; CDR2 reads FRNRAP. The junction had 19 bases not matched to a gene; V was cut back by 7 bases and J by 8 bases. Written as DNA, the CDR3 is TGTGCTAGTGCCTCTACAGGGGAATTGGGGCTAGGCGGCTACACCTTC. Translated: CASASTGELGLGGYTF.